One and the same sample provided the 23 T cell receptor beta chains below, sequenced in a study of T cell changes during pregnancy in multiple sclerosis. Assay: immunoSEQ multiplex PCR; the TCRdb copy retains only in-frame clones and omits some. Altogether 40,000 or so clones are present, around 90% being singletons, with the ten largest covering more than 7%. Sequencing used CD8+ T cells from peripheral blood mononuclear cells, obtained before pregnancy. All receptors come from a female donor with multiple sclerosis, enrolled in a pregnancy study.

The chain combines TRBV7-2 with TRBJ2-3, with 8 positions matching TRBD2. This CDR3 is built from 15 residues. The germline gives CDR1 SGHTA, CDR2 FQGNSA. Trimming took 4 bases from V and 4 from J; bases not matched to a gene: 7. In DNA, the CDR3 is TGTGCCAGCAGCTCAATAGCGGGATTTTCAGATACGCAGTATTTT. This gives the protein CASSSIAGFSDTQYF. Supplemented by reference TRBV7-2 and TRBJ2-3, the full variable domain reads GAGVSQSPSNKVTEKGKDVELRCDPISGHTALYWYRQSLGQGLEFLIYFQGNSAPDKSGLPSDRFSAERTGGSVSTLTIQRTQQEDSAVYLCASSSIAGFSDTQYFGPGTRLTVL.

In this sample, this clone turned up once. The V call is TRBV28, the J call TRBJ2-1, with 7 bases identical to TRBD2. Germline values: CDR1 MDHEN, CDR2 SYDVKM. Trimming cost V 4 bases and J 4 bases; bases outside gene matches: 7. The CDR3 loop spans 15 amino acids. CDR3: CASSSGGSGYNEQFF. The DNA of the CDR3 is TGTGCCAGCAGTTCCGGAGGTAGCGGGTACAATGAGCAGTTCTTC.

The chain recombines TRBV4-2 with TRBJ2-7; TRBD2 is a possible D gene (6 bases). CDR3 length: 15 residues. Germline V CDR1 and CDR2: LGHNA, YNFKEQ. Deletions cut 0 bases from V and 5 bases from J, with 14 bases between. CDR3 nucleotides: TGTGCCAGCAGCCAAGATATGGGGGGATCGGACGAGCAGTACTTC. Translated: CASSQDMGGSDEQYF.

This sequence joins TRBV7-3 and TRBJ2-2; 9 bases map to TRBD2. CDR1 SGHTA and CDR2 FQGTGA come from the germline V gene. Germline trimming cut 4 bases from V and 6 bases from J; bases unmatched to any gene: 3. The CDR3 is 14 amino acids. CDR3: CASSSASGAGELFF. The CDR3 DNA sequence: TGTGCCAGCAGCTCCGCTAGCGGGGCCGGGGAGCTGTTTTTT. The full variable domain, in which reference TRBV7-3 and TRBJ2-2 provide the parts outside the CDR3, is GAGVSQTPSNKVTEKGKYVELRCDPISGHTALYWYRQSLGQGPEFLIYFQGTGAADDSGLPNDRFFAVRPEGSVSTLKIQRTERGDSAVYLCASSSASGAGELFFGEGSRLTVL.

This clone appeared once. The chain joins TRBV6-6 to TRBJ2-1; D is ambiguous. Looked up from germline, CDR1 is MNHNY and CDR2 is SVGAGI (reference sequence). V was cut by 0 bases and J by 6 bases, with 6 bases left in between. The CDR3 consists of 13 residues. The CDR3 DNA reads as TGTGCCAGCAGTTACTCCCCCTCCAATGAGCAGTTCTTC. Encoded protein: CASSYSPSNEQFF.

The chain links TRBV30 to TRBJ2-7; 11 bases are a match to TRBD1. The CDR3 has 13 amino acids. CDR1 is GTSNPN and CDR2 is SVGIG in the germline V gene (reference sequence). V dropped 5 bases and J dropped 1; count of bases not matched to a gene: 1. DNA for the CDR3: TGTGCCTGGGGGACAGGGGGGTCCTACGAGCAGTACTTC. Translated: CAWGTGGSYEQYF.

The chain couples TRBV6-5 to TRBJ2-1; the D gene is possibly TRBD2 (6 bases). This CDR3 is 14 amino acids long. The V and J ends lost 8 bases and 0 bases respectively, with 11 bases between them. Looked up from germline, CDR1 is MNHEY and CDR2 is SVGAGI. CDR3 region: CASSIADSYNEQFF. The CDR3 nucleotides read TGTGCCAGCTCAATAGCGGACTCCTACAATGAGCAGTTCTTC.

The gene calls are TRBV27 and TRBJ2-2, with a weak D call TRBD2 (5 bases). This CDR3 comprises 14 residues. The germline CDR1 and CDR2 sequences are MNHEY and SMNVEV (reference sequence). Trimming took 3 bases from V and 7 from J, leaving 12 bases between them. The CDR3 loop is CASSFRPRGGELFF. CDR3 DNA sequence: TGTGCCAGCAGTTTCAGGCCTCGGGGCGGGGAGCTGTTTTTT.

The V call is TRBV29-1, the J call TRBJ2-7, with D perhaps TRBD1 (6 bases). Germline loops: CDR1 SQVTM, CDR2 ANQGSEA. The CDR3 extends over 12 amino acids. Trimming took 5 bases from V and 4 from J, leaving 12 bases between them. The CDR3 sequence is CSVLGTSYEQYF. The CDR3, as DNA: TGCAGCGTTCTGGGGACATCATACGAGCAGTACTTC.

This sequence joins TRBV30 and TRBJ2-7; D remains unclear. The V end lost 2 bases, the J end lost 6 bases, and 8 bases lay between the germline ends. This CDR3 comprises 11 residues. Germline lookup yields CDR1 GTSNPN and CDR2 SVGIG (reference sequence). The CDR3: CAWSPGSEQYF. CDR3 sequence (DNA): TGTGCCTGGAGTCCAGGATCCGAGCAGTACTTC.

V usage is TRBV6-1 and J usage is TRBJ1-2; D uncertain. CDR1 MNHNS and CDR2 SASEGT come from the germline V gene. Between the trimmed V and J ends, which lost 2 bases and 4 bases, there was a span of 14 bases. CDR3 length: 15 residues. The CDR3 protein is CASSEYGVVGYGYTF. The CDR3 region has the DNA TGTGCCAGCAGTGAATACGGGGTCGTAGGCTATGGCTACACCTTC.

The chain employs TRBV5-6 and TRBJ2-7, with 10 bases identical to TRBD2. CDR1 and CDR2 (germline): SGHDT, YYEEEE. Trimming cost V 4 bases and J 3 bases; bases outside gene matches: 10. The CDR3 extends over 16 amino acids. The CDR3 is CASSRGIAGGIYEQYF. CDR3 nucleotides: TGTGCCAGCAGCCGGGGGATAGCGGGAGGCATCTACGAGCAGTACTTC.

The chain is built from TRBV4-3 and TRBJ2-3; 11 nucleotides agree with TRBD2. The length of the CDR3 is 16 residues. J was trimmed by 2 bases and V by 4 bases; bases with no gene match: 5. Germline assignment: CDR1 LGHNA and CDR2 YSLEER. CDR3 region: CASSPGLAGNTDTQYF. CDR3 in DNA: TGCGCCAGCAGCCCCGGACTAGCGGGTAACACAGATACGCAGTATTTT.

This chain connects TRBV7-9 to TRBJ1-1; D gene unclear. Germline values: CDR1 SEHNR, CDR2 FQNEAQ (reference sequence). Trimming cost V 1 base and J 7 bases, with 13 bases left between them. The CDR3 is 14 amino acids. CDR3 region: CASSLVSVSYEAFF. The CDR3 DNA reads as TGTGCCAGCAGCTTAGTAAGCGTGTCGTATGAAGCTTTCTTT.

V is TRBV7-9 and J is TRBJ2-4; D is possibly TRBD1 (7 bases). The ends were cut back, 5 bases at V and 0 bases at J, with 11 bases in the middle. The CDR3 length is 15 residues. The germline V gene encodes CDR1 SEHNR and CDR2 FQNEAQ (reference sequence). CDR3 sequence reads: CASSAGGLAKNIQYF. DNA of the CDR3: TGTGCCAGCAGCGCAGGGGGACTAGCCAAAAACATTCAGTACTTC.

The rearrangement links TRBV27 to TRBJ1-1; D is unclear. Germline V gene lookup returns CDR1 MNHEY and CDR2 SMNVEV (reference sequence). The CDR3 runs 15 residues. The V gene lost 5 bases and the J gene lost 6 bases, with 19 bases spanning the gap. In DNA form, the CDR3 reads TGTGCCAGCAGTCCCTTTATATCGGGTAGCGCTGAAGCTTTCTTT. As protein: CASSPFISGSAEAFF.

Only one count was recorded for this clone. The CDR3 sequence is CASSLRDRVGQPQHF. DNA for the CDR3: TGTGCCAGCAGCCTCCGGGACAGGGTTGGTCAGCCCCAGCATTTT. The chain is built from TRBV16 and TRBJ1-5, with TRBD1 matching 9 bases. J was trimmed by 6 bases and V by 4 bases; bases with no gene match: 7. Germline lookup yields CDR1 KGHSY and CDR2 FQNENV. This CDR3 is built from 15 residues.

The chain employs TRBV20-1 and TRBJ2-1, with no clear D. Trimming removed 0 bases from V and 8 bases from J, with 5 bases in between. Germline V lookup: CDR1 DFQATT, CDR2 SNEGSKA (reference sequence). CDR3 size: 11 residues. CDR3 in amino acids: CSARDPYEQFF. Here the CDR3 DNA reads TGCAGTGCTAGAGATCCATATGAGCAGTTCTTC.

The V gene is TRBV28, the J gene TRBJ2-7; a weak D match, TRBD2 (6 bases). This CDR3 spans 16 amino acids. The germline V gene has CDR1 MDHEN and CDR2 SYDVKM. Trimming took off 1 base at V and 1 base at J, with 14 bases between the two ends. The CDR3 spells CASSLLVTSPSYEQYF. The CDR3 DNA reads TGTGCCAGCAGTTTATTGGTAACTAGCCCGTCCTACGAGCAGTACTTC.

The V and J genes are TRBV11-2 and TRBJ2-7, with D uncertain. Trimming pared 2 bases from V and 0 bases from J, leaving 5 bases between. The CDR3 extends over 13 amino acids. CDR1 is SGHAT and CDR2 is FQNNGV in the germline V gene. Written as DNA, the CDR3 is TGTGCCAGCAGCTTACCGTACTCCTACGAGCAGTACTTC. It translates to CASSLPYSYEQYF.

The chain links TRBV28 to TRBJ2-7; maybe TRBD2 (6 bases). Trimming cost V 3 bases and J 3 bases, with 15 bases left between them. Germline CDR1 and CDR2: MDHEN and SYDVKM. The CDR3 is made up of 15 amino acids. In nucleotides, the CDR3 is TGTGCCAGCAGTTTGAGGCTAGCGAAGCACTACGAGCAGTACTTC. This encodes CASSLRLAKHYEQYF.

The gene calls are TRBV29-1 and TRBJ2-3; D perhaps matches TRBD1 (6 bases). This CDR3 region has 14 residues. The germline gives CDR1 SQVTM, CDR2 ANQGSEA. Trimming shortened V by 7 bases and J by 2 bases, and 16 bases separated the two germline ends. CDR3 loop: CSGDTGTTTDTQYF. The DNA of the CDR3 is TGCAGCGGGGACACCGGGACAACCACAGATACGCAGTATTTT.

V and J are TRBV9 and TRBJ2-2; 9 bases are shared with TRBD1. This CDR3 contains 17 residues. V dropped 3 bases and J dropped 4; count of bases not matched to a gene: 10. Germline V gene sequence: CDR1 SGDLS, CDR2 YYNGEE. The chain's CDR3 is CASSDDPGQGITGELFF. CDR3 sequence (DNA): TGTGCCAGCAGCGACGATCCGGGACAGGGTATCACCGGGGAGCTGTTTTTT. Filled out from reference TRBV9 and TRBJ2-2, the complete variable domain reads DSGVTQTPKHLITATGQRVTLRCSPRSGDLSVYWYQQSLDQGLQFLIQYYNGEERAKGNILERFSAQQFPDLHSELNLSSLELGDSALYFCASSDDPGQGITGELFFGEGSRLTVL.